This is a list of T cell receptor beta chains from one sample in a study of blood T cell repertoires in COVID-19. Repertoires were generated with immunoSEQ multiplex PCR, while TCRdb's copy carries only in-frame clones and drops some. This sample has 200,000 to 300,000 clones, with about 85% found just once. Sequencing was performed on peripheral blood. The receptors stem from a woman aged 80 or over with acute or convalescent COVID-19. Both conserved end residues are part of each CDR3. Each record gives: D gene, J gene, clone size, V gene, CDR3 DNA, CDR3 protein. A D gene is named only where the DNA matches it firmly. The size entry is marked missing in some rows and otherwise reads once, few, many or a size class.

D gene: NA
J gene: TRBJ1-1
clone size: few
V gene: TRBV6-5
CDR3 DNA: TGTGCCAGCAGTTCCGGGGGGGGGTTCACTGAAGCTTTCTTT
CDR3 protein: CASSSGGGFTEAFF

D gene: NA
J gene: TRBJ1-1
clone size: NA
V gene: TRBV12-3/TRBV12-4
CDR3 DNA: TGTGCCAGCAGTCAGAGGGTAAACACTGAAGCTTTCTTT
CDR3 protein: CASSQRVNTEAFF

D gene: NA
J gene: TRBJ2-5
clone size: once
V gene: TRBV7-2
CDR3 DNA: TGTGCCAGCAGCTTAAGTTACGTGGGGGCCGTTTGGGAGACCCAGTACTTC
CDR3 protein: CASSLSYVGAVWETQYF

D gene: NA
J gene: TRBJ1-3
clone size: NA
V gene: TRBV30
CDR3 DNA: TGTGCCTGGAACACAGGGTTCTCTGGAAACACCATATATTTT
CDR3 protein: CAWNTGFSGNTIYF

D gene: TRBD2
J gene: TRBJ2-7
clone size: NA
V gene: TRBV14
CDR3 DNA: TGTGCCAGCAGCCAAGGGATCGGGACTAGCGGCTACGAGCAGTACTTC
CDR3 protein: CASSQGIGTSGYEQYF

D gene: NA
J gene: TRBJ2-7
clone size: NA
V gene: TRBV18
CDR3 DNA: TGTGCCAGCTCACCATCAGTTGCGGGGTACGAGCAGTACTTC
CDR3 protein: CASSPSVAGYEQYF

D gene: TRBD1
J gene: TRBJ2-3
clone size: NA
V gene: TRBV29-1
CDR3 DNA: TGCAGCTCCGGACAGGGTAGCACAGATACGCAGTATTTT
CDR3 protein: CSSGQGSTDTQYF

D gene: TRBD1
J gene: TRBJ2-3
clone size: NA
V gene: TRBV6-5
CDR3 DNA: TGTGCCAGCAAGACGACAGGGAGCACAGATACGCAGTATTTT
CDR3 protein: CASKTTGSTDTQYF

D gene: TRBD1
J gene: TRBJ1-4
clone size: NA
V gene: TRBV7-6
CDR3 DNA: TGTGCCAGCAGCTTGGGACAGACCACGAGGGAAAAACTGTTTTTT
CDR3 protein: CASSLGQTTREKLFF

D gene: TRBD2
J gene: TRBJ2-7
clone size: NA
V gene: TRBV5-6
CDR3 DNA: TGTGCCAGCAGCTTGAGACTAGCGGGAGTCGAGCAGTACTTC
CDR3 protein: CASSLRLAGVEQYF

D gene: TRBD1
J gene: TRBJ1-1
clone size: NA
V gene: TRBV19
CDR3 DNA: TGTGCCAGTAGTACCCCACACAGGGGGGGGAACACTGAAGCTTTCTTT
CDR3 protein: CASSTPHRGGNTEAFF

D gene: TRBD1
J gene: TRBJ1-1
clone size: NA
V gene: TRBV6-5
CDR3 DNA: TGTGCCAGCAGTTCGCTACGGACAGGGGGCAACACTGAAGCTTTCTTT
CDR3 protein: CASSSLRTGGNTEAFF

D gene: NA
J gene: TRBJ1-4
clone size: few
V gene: TRBV7-6
CDR3 DNA: TGTGCCAGCAGCTCTACGGACCTAGCGGATGAAAAACTGTTTTTT
CDR3 protein: CASSSTDLADEKLFF

D gene: TRBD1
J gene: TRBJ2-1
clone size: NA
V gene: TRBV28
CDR3 DNA: TGTGCCAGCACCCCTCGGACAGGGCAGTTCTTC
CDR3 protein: CASTPRTGQFF

D gene: NA
J gene: TRBJ2-7
clone size: NA
V gene: TRBV25-1
CDR3 DNA: TGTGCCAGTCAAAGTCCGGGCTCCTACGAGCAGTACTTC
CDR3 protein: CASQSPGSYEQYF

D gene: NA
J gene: TRBJ2-2
clone size: NA
V gene: TRBV19
CDR3 DNA: TGTGCCAGTAGTATACCTAACGGGGGTGTCACCGGGGAGCTGTTTTTT
CDR3 protein: CASSIPNGGVTGELFF

D gene: TRBD1
J gene: TRBJ1-1
clone size: NA
V gene: TRBV19
CDR3 DNA: TGTGCCAGTAGTACCCAACAGGGGTCGGCTGAAGCTTTCTTT
CDR3 protein: CASSTQQGSAEAFF

D gene: NA
J gene: TRBJ2-1
clone size: NA
V gene: TRBV21-1
CDR3 DNA: TGTGCCAGCAGCACCCCTGACGGGGACAGGGGGCTAAGGGGCTCCTACAATGAGCAGTTCTTC
CDR3 protein: CASSTPDGDRGLRGSYNEQFF

D gene: TRBD1
J gene: TRBJ2-4
clone size: NA
V gene: TRBV27
CDR3 DNA: TGTGCCAGCAGTCCGGGGACAGGGGGTCCCAAAAACATTCAGTACTTC
CDR3 protein: CASSPGTGGPKNIQYF

D gene: TRBD2
J gene: TRBJ2-7
clone size: NA
V gene: TRBV18
CDR3 DNA: TGTGCCAGCTCCGAAGCAGTAGCGGGGATTAACGAGCAGTACTTC
CDR3 protein: CASSEAVAGINEQYF

D gene: TRBD2
J gene: TRBJ2-1
clone size: NA
V gene: TRBV6-5
CDR3 DNA: TGTGCCAGCATTCCCGGGACTAGCGGGAGTAATGAGCAGTTCTTC
CDR3 protein: CASIPGTSGSNEQFF

D gene: TRBD1
J gene: TRBJ1-5
clone size: NA
V gene: TRBV6-1
CDR3 DNA: TGTGCCAGCAGTGCCGGGGGACAGGGAGGAAGAAATCAGCCCCAGCATTTT
CDR3 protein: CASSAGGQGGRNQPQHF

D gene: NA
J gene: TRBJ1-3
clone size: NA
V gene: TRBV6-4
CDR3 DNA: TGTGCCAGCAGTGAATCTATCTCTGGAAACACCATATATTTT
CDR3 protein: CASSESISGNTIYF

D gene: TRBD1
J gene: TRBJ1-5
clone size: NA
V gene: TRBV7-2
CDR3 DNA: TGTGCCAGCAGCTTGCGGACAGGGACAGGCAATCAGCCCCAGCATTTT
CDR3 protein: CASSLRTGTGNQPQHF

D gene: TRBD1
J gene: TRBJ1-5
clone size: few
V gene: TRBV10-3
CDR3 DNA: TGTGCCATCAGTGACTCCCGATCAGGGGGAGTTCAGCCCCAGCATTTT
CDR3 protein: CAISDSRSGGVQPQHF

D gene: TRBD1
J gene: TRBJ1-3
clone size: NA
V gene: TRBV9
CDR3 DNA: TGTGCCAGCAGTTACGGGACAGGGGGAAACTCTGGAAACACCATATATTTT
CDR3 protein: CASSYGTGGNSGNTIYF

D gene: TRBD2
J gene: TRBJ2-3
clone size: NA
V gene: TRBV5-4
CDR3 DNA: TGTGCCAGCAGCCGTCCTACTAGCGGAGGCACAGATACGCAGTATTTT
CDR3 protein: CASSRPTSGGTDTQYF

D gene: TRBD2
J gene: TRBJ2-1
clone size: NA
V gene: TRBV7-7
CDR3 DNA: TGTGCCAGCAGCCCAACTAGGACTAGCGGGATGTATGAGCAGTTCTTC
CDR3 protein: CASSPTRTSGMYEQFF

D gene: TRBD1
J gene: TRBJ1-1
clone size: once
V gene: TRBV4-1
CDR3 DNA: TGCGCCAGCAGCCAAGATCCAGGACAGGGTGAAGCTTTCTTT
CDR3 protein: CASSQDPGQGEAFF

D gene: NA
J gene: TRBJ2-5
clone size: NA
V gene: TRBV19
CDR3 DNA: TGTGCCAGTTCCCCTCACCTTAGGCAGGGAGGCAAAGAGACCCAGTACTTC
CDR3 protein: CASSPHLRQGGKETQYF

D gene: TRBD2
J gene: TRBJ2-7
clone size: NA
V gene: TRBV11-2
CDR3 DNA: TGTGCCAGCAGCTTACTGACTAGCGGGACCTACGAGCAGTACTTC
CDR3 protein: CASSLLTSGTYEQYF

D gene: NA
J gene: TRBJ2-7
clone size: NA
V gene: TRBV29-1
CDR3 DNA: TGCAGCGTCCGGATGGGAGGGGGCGAGCAGTACTTC
CDR3 protein: CSVRMGGGEQYF